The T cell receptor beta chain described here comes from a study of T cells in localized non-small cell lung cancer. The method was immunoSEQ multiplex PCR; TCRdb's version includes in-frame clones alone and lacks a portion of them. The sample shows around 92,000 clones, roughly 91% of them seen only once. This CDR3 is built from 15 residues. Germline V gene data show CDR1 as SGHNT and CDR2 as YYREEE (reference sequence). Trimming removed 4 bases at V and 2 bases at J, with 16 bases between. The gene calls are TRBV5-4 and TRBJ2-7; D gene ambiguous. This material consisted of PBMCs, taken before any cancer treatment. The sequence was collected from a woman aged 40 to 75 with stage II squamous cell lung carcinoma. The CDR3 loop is CASSQDASRTYEQYF. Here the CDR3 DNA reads TGTGCCAGCAGCCAGGACGCCAGCCGCACCTACGAGCAGTACTTC.